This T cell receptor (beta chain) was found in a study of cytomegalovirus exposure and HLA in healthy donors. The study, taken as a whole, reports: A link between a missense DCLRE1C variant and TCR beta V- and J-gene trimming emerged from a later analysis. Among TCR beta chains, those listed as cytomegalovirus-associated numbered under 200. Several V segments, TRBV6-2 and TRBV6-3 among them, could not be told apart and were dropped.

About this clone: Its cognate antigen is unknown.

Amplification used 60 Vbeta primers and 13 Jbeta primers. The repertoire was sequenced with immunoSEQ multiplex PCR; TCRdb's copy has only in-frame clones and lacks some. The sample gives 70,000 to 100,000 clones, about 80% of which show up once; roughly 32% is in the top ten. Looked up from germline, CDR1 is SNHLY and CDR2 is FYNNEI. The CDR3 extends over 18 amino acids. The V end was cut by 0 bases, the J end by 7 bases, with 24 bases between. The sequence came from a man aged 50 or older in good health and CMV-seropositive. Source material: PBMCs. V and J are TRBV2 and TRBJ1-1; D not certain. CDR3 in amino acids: CASSEAHLIYGEVGEAFF. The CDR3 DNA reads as TGTGCCAGCAGTGAAGCGCACTTAATTTACGGGGAAGTGGGTGAAGCTTTCTTT.